This TCR beta chain was sequenced for a study of CD8 T cells in ankylosing spondylitis. Study outcomes and limitations: A TCR beta motif of 7 or 8 highly homologous variants appeared characteristic of ankylosing spondylitis blood.

Using its own MiXCR run on the 5' RACE reads, TCRdb lists one record per CDR3 protein. The sample includes some 840,000 distinct CDR3 sequences, about an eighth of them seen just once. Germline V gives CDR1 SGHRS, CDR2 YFSETQ. The CDR3 loop spans 15 amino acids. Trimming removed 3 bases from V and 0 bases from J, with 9 bases in between. This clonotype showed up just a few times. The antigen remains undetermined. The receptor was derived from a male donor with ankylosing spondylitis. Sample: blood, either unsorted or a sorted T cell fraction (not recorded which). This chain joins TRBV5-1 and TRBJ2-2; unclear D gene. The DNA for the CDR3 is TGCGCCAGCAGCTGGCTGCAGGCGAACACCGGGGAGCTGTTTTTT. Protein product: CASSWLQANTGELFF.